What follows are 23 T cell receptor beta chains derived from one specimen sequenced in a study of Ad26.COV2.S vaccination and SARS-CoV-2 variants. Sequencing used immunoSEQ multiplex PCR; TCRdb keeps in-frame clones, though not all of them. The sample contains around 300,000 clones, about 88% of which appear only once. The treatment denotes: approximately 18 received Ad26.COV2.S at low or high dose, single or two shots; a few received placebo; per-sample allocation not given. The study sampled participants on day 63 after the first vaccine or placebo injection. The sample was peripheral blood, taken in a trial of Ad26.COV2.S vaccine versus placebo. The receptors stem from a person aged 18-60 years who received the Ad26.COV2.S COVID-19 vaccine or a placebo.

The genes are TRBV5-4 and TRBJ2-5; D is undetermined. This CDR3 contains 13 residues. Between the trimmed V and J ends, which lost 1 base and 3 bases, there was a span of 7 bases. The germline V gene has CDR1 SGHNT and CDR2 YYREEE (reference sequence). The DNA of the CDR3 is TGTGCCAGCAGCTTGACAGAAGAAGAGACCCAGTACTTC. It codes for CASSLTEEETQYF.

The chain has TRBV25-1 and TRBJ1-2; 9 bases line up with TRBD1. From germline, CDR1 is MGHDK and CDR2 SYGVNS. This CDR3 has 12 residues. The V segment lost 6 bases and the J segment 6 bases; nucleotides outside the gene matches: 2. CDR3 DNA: TGTGCCAGCAGGACAGGGGGGGATGGCTACACCTTC. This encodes CASRTGGDGYTF.

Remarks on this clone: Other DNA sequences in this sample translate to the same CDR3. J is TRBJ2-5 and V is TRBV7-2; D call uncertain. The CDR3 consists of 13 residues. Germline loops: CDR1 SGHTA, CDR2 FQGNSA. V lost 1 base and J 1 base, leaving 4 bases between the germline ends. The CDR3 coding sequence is TGTGCCAGCAGCTTAGTGGTCCAAGAGACCCAGTACTTC. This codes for CASSLVVQETQYF.

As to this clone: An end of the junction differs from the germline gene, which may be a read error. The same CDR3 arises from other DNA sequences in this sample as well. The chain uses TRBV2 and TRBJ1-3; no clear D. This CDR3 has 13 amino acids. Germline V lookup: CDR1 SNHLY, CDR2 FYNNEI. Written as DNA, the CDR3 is TGTGCCAGCAGCGAAGACTCTGGAAACACCATATATTTT. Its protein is CASSEDSGNTIYF.

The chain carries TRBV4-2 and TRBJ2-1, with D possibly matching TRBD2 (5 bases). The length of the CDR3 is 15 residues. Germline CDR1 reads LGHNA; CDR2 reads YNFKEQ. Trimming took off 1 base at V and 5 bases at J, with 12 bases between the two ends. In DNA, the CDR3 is TGTGCCAGCAGCCAAGTAGGTTCGGGGAACAATGAGCAGTTCTTC. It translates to CASSQVGSGNNEQFF.

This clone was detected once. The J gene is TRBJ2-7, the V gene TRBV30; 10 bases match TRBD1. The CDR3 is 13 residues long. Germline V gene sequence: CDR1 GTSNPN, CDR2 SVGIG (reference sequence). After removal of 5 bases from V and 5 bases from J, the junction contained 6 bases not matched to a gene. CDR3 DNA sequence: TGTGCCTGGGACAGGGGGCGCGGGGACGAGCAGTACTTC. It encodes CAWDRGRGDEQYF.

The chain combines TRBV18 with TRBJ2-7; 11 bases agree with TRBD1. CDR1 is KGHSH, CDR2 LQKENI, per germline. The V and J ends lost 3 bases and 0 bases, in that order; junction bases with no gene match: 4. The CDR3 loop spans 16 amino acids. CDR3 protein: CASSPPGQGDSYEQYF. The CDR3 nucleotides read TGTGCCAGCTCACCGCCGGGACAGGGGGACTCCTACGAGCAGTACTTC.

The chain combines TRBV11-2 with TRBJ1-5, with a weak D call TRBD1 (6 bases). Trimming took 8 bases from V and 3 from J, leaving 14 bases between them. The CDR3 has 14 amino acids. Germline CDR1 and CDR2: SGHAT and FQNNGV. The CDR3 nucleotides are TGTGCCAGCGGCGTGAGGGGGGACAATCAGCCCCAGCATTTT. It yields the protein CASGVRGDNQPQHF.

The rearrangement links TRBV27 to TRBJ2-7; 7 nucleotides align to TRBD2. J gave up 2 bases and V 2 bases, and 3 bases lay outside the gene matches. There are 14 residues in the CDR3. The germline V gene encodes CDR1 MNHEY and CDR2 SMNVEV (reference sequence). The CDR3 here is CASSLGGVAYEQYF. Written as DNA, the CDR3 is TGTGCCAGCAGTTTAGGGGGGGTGGCCTACGAGCAGTACTTC.

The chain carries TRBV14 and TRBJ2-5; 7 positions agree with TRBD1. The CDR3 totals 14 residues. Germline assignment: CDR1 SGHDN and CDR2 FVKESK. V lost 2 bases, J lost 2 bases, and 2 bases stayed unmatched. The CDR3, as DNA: TGTGCCAGCAGCCAATGGGGACAGCAAGAGACCCAGTACTTC. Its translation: CASSQWGQQETQYF.

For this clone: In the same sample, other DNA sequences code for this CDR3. As DNA, the CDR3 is TGTGCCAGCAGCCTGGACAGGGAAGATACGCAGTATTTT. It is translated as CASSLDREDTQYF. V usage is TRBV7-3 and J usage is TRBJ2-3; 8 bases match TRBD1. J gave up 5 bases and V 5 bases, and 3 bases lay outside the gene matches. Germline values: CDR1 SGHTA, CDR2 FQGTGA. CDR3 length: 13 residues.

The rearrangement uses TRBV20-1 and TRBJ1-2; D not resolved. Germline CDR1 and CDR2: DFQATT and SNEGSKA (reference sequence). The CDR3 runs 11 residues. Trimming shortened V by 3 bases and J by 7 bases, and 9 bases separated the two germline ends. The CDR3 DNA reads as TGCAGTGCTAGGGAAGGGCGTGGCTACACCTTC. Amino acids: CSAREGRGYTF.

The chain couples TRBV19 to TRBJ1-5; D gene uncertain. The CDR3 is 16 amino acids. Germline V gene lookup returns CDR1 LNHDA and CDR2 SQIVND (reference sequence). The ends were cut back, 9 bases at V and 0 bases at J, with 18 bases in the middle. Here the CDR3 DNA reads TGTGCCAGCAGGTCCTTAGGGAGGAGTAGCAATCAGCCCCAGCATTTT. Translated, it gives CASRSLGRSSNQPQHF.

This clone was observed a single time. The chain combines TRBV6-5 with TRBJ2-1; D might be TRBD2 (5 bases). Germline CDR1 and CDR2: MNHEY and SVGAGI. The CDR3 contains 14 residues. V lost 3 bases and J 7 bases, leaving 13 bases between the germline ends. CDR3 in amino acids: CASSYRDWVNEQFF. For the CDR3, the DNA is TGTGCCAGCAGTTATCGGGATTGGGTTAATGAGCAGTTCTTC.

CDR3 coding DNA: TGTGCCAGCAGCTTTCTTTTGACCTCGAACACCGGGGAGCTGTTTTTT. Encoded protein: CASSFLLTSNTGELFF. The V call is TRBV7-9, the J call TRBJ2-2; the D is unclear. V lost 3 bases, J lost 0 bases, and 11 bases lay in between. The CDR3 runs to 16 residues. Germline-derived CDR1 and CDR2 are SEHNR and FQNEAQ (reference sequence).

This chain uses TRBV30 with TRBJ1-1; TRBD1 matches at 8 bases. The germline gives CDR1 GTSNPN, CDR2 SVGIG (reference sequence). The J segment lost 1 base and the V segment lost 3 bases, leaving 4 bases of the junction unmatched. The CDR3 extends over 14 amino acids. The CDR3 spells CAWRGGQENTEAFF. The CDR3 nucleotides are TGTGCCTGGAGGGGGGGACAGGAGAACACTGAAGCTTTCTTT.

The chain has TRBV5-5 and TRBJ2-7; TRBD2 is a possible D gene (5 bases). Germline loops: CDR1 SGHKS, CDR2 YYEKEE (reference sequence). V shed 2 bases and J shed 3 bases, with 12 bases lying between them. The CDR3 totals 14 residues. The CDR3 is CASSFDPGDYEQYF. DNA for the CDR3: TGTGCCAGCAGCTTCGATCCCGGGGACTACGAGCAGTACTTC. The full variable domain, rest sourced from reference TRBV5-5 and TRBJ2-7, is DAGVTQSPTHLIKTRGQQVTLRCSPISGHKSVSWYQQVLGQGPQFIFQYYEKEERGRGNFPDRFSARQFPNYSSELNVNALLLGDSALYLCASSFDPGDYEQYFGPGTRLTVT.

CDR3 protein: CASSLMGRDSGNTIYF. In DNA, the CDR3 is TGTGCCAGCAGCTTAATGGGCAGAGACTCTGGAAACACCATATATTTT. The chain uses TRBV7-3 and TRBJ1-3, with D unclear. Trimming shortened V by 1 base and J by 0 bases, and 10 bases separated the two germline ends. CDR3 length: 16 amino acids. CDR1 and CDR2 (germline): SGHTA, FQGTGA.

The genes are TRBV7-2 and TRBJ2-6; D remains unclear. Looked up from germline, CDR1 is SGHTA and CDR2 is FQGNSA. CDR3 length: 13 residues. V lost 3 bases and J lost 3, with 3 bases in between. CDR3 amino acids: CASSFNGANVLTF. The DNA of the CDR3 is TGTGCCAGCAGCTTTAATGGGGCCAACGTCCTGACTTTC.

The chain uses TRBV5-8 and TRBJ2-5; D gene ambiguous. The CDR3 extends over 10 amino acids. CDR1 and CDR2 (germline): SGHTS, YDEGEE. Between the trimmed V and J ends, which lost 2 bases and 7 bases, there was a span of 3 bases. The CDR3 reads CASSLGTQYF. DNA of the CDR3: TGTGCCAGCAGCTTAGGGACCCAGTACTTC.

The CDR3 DNA follows: TGTGCCAGCAGTTACTCGGCCACTGCTGGGGCCAACGTCCTGACTTTC. Its translation is CASSYSATAGANVLTF. This chain connects TRBV6-5 to TRBJ2-6, with D hard to call. The length of the CDR3 is 16 residues. CDR1 is MNHEY, CDR2 SVGAGI, per germline. V lost 0 bases, J lost 2 bases, and 8 bases lay in between.

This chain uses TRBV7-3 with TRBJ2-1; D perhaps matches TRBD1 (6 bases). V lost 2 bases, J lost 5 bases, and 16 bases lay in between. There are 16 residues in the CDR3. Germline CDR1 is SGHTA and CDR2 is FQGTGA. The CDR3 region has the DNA TGTGCCAGCAGCTTACGTACAGGGCCGAGCCACAATGAGCAGTTCTTC. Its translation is CASSLRTGPSHNEQFF.

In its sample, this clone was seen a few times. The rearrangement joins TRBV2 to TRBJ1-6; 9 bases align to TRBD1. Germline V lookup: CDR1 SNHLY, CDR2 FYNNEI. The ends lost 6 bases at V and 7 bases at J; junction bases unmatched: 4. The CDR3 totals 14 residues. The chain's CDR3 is CASRGQGGNSPLHF. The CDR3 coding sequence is TGTGCCAGCAGGGGACAGGGCGGAAATTCACCCCTCCACTTT.